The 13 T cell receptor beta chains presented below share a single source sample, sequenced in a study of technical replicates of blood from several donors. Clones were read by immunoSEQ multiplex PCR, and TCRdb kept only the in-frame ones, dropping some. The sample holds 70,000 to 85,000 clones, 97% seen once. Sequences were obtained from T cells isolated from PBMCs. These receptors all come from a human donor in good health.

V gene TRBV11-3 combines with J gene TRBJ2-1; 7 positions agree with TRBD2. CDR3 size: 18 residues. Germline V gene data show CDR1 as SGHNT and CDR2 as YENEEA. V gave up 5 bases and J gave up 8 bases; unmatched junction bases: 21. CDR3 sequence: CASSPRDPSGRTGDEQFF. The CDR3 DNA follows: TGTGCCAGCAGCCCAAGGGACCCTTCCGGGAGGACCGGGGATGAGCAGTTCTTC.

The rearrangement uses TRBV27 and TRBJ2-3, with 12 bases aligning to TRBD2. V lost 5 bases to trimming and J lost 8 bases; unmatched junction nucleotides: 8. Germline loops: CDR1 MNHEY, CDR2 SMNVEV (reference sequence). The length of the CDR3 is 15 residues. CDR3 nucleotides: TGTGCCAGCAGTGAGGGACTAGCGGGTTACGGTACGCAGTATTTT. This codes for CASSEGLAGYGTQYF.

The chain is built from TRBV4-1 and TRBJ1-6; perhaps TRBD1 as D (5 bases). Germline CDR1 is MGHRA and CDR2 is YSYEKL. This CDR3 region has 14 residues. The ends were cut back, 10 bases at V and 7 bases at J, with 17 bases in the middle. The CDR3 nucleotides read TGCGCCACCCAGTATGACAGTAACAATTCACCCCTCCACTTT. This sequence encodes CATQYDSNNSPLHF.

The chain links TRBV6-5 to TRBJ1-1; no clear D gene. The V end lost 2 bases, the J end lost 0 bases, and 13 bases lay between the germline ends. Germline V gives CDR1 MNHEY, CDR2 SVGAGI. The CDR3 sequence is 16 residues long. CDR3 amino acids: CASSYLTDTMNTEAFF. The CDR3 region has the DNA TGTGCCAGCAGTTACCTAACCGACACGATGAACACTGAAGCTTTCTTT.

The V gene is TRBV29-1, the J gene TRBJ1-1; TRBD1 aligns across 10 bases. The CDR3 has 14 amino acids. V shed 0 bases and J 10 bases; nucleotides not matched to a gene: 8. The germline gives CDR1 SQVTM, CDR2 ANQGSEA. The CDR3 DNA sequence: TGCAGCGTTGAAGACCTAAGGACAGGGGGACGAGCTTTCTTT. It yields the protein CSVEDLRTGGRAFF.

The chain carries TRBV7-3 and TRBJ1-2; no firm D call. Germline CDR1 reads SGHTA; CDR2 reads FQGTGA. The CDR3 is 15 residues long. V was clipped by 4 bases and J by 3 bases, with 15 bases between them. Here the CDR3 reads CASSSRASDYYGYTF. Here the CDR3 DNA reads TGTGCCAGCAGCTCCCGGGCTTCGGACTACTATGGCTACACCTTC. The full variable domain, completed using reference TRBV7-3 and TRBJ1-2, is GAGVSQTPSNKVTEKGKYVELRCDPISGHTALYWYRQSLGQGPEFLIYFQGTGAADDSGLPNDRFFAVRPEGSVSTLKIQRTERGDSAVYLCASSSRASDYYGYTFGSGTRLTVV.

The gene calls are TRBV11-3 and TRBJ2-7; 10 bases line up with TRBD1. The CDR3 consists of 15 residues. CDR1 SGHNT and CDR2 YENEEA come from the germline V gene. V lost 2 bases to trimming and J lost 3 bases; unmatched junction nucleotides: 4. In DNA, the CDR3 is TGTGCCAGCAGCTTAATCGGGACAGGGGACTACGAGCAGTACTTC. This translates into CASSLIGTGDYEQYF.

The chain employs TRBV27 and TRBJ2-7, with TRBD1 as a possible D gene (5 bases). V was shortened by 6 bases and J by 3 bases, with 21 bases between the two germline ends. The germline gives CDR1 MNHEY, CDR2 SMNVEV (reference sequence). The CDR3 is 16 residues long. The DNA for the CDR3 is TGTGCCAGCAGAAACCATACCAGGGTACGTGGCTACGAGCAGTACTTC. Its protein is CASRNHTRVRGYEQYF.

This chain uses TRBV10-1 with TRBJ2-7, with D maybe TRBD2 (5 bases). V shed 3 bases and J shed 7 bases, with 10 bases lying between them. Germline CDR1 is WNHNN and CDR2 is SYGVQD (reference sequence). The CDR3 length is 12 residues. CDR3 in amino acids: CASSDLPGEQYF. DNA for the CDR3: TGCGCCAGCAGTGACCTCCCGGGAGAGCAGTACTTC.

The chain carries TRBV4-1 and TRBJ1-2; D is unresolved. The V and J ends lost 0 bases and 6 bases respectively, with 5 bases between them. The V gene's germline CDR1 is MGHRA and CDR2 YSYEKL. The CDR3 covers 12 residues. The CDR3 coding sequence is TGCGCCAGCAGCCAAGACTCTAATGGCTACACCTTC. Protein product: CASSQDSNGYTF.

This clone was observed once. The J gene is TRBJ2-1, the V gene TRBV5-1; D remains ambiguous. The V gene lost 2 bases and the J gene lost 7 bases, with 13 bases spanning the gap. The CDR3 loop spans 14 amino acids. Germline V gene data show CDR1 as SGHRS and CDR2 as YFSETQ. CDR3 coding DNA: TGCGCCAGCAGCTTAAGTCCATCGGTTAATGAGCAGTTCTTC. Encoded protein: CASSLSPSVNEQFF.

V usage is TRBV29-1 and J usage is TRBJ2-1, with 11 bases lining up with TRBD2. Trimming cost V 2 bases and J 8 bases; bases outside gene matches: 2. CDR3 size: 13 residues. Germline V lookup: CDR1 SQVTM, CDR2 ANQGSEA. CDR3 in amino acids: CSVELAGGDEQFF. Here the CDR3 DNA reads TGCAGCGTTGAACTAGCGGGAGGCGATGAGCAGTTCTTC.

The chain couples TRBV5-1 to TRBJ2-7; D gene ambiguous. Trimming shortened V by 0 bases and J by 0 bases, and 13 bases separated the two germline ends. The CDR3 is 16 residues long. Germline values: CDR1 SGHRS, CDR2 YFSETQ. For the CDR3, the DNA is TGCGCCAGCAGCTTGGGCGTCCGCTTTAGCTCCTACGAGCAGTACTTC. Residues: CASSLGVRFSSYEQYF.